This T cell receptor (beta chain) was captured in a study of read filtering for tumor transcriptome and immune sequencing. Molecular barcoded adaptors covering alpha/delta and beta/gamma chains were used on around 400 ng RNA. TCRdb re-analysed the reads in MiXCR, keeping a single row per CDR3 protein. The sample carries about 130,000 distinct CDR3 sequences, approximately 12% recorded once. This clonotype was observed a few times. What it binds is not known. The CDR3 is 14 residues long. The V segment lost 6 bases and the J segment 7 bases; nucleotides outside the gene matches: 8. The study, taken as a whole, reports: Approximately 80% of IR-seq clonotypes had one read, totaling about 4% of reads; RNA-seq: approximately 75% and 45%.

This TCR was sampled from a donor aged 40 or older with multiple myeloma. This chain connects TRBV12-3 or TRBV12-4 to TRBJ1-5, with TRBD1 matching 8 bases. Sequencing was performed on a population of CD138-negative cells sorted from bone marrow. As DNA, the CDR3 is TGTGCCAGCAGCCCCGGACAGGGCGGACAGCCCCAGCATTTT. The encoded protein is CASSPGQGGQPQHF.